The 11 T cell receptor beta chains reported below all come from one sample, sequenced in a study of cytomegalovirus exposure and HLA in healthy donors (dated 2017 in TCRdb). Library prep was done by the immunoSEQ multiplex PCR assay. For the multiplex PCR, a mixture combining 60 forward primers for TCR Vbeta segments and 13 reverse primers for TCR Jbeta segments was used. TCRdb's version of the immuneACCESS table is confined to in-frame rearrangements and falls short of the full clone set. An unresolved V gene accounts for under half of the shortfall where checked; the remainder is of unknown origin. Recorded for this sample are over 250,000 clones; approximately 70% of them occurred a single time. The ten most abundant clones make up under 3% of the sample. The sample consisted of PBMCs. These receptor sequences come from a female donor in good health and CMV-seronegative.

The chain joins TRBV4-1 to TRBJ2-7; 11 bases are shared with TRBD2. After removal of 4 bases from V and 2 bases from J, the junction contained 7 bases not matched to a gene. This CDR3 comprises 16 residues. In germline, CDR1 is MGHRA, CDR2 YSYEKL. Here the CDR3 reads CASSRELAGDTYEQYF. The DNA for the CDR3 is TGCGCCAGCAGCCGGGAACTAGCGGGAGATACCTACGAGCAGTACTTC.

The chain couples TRBV7-9 to TRBJ1-1, with a tentative D call TRBD1 (6 bases). This CDR3 comprises 14 residues. Trimming removed 3 bases at V and 3 bases at J, with 11 bases between. Germline values: CDR1 SEHNR, CDR2 FQNEAQ (reference sequence). CDR3 protein: CASSFGGLYTEAFF. CDR3 DNA sequence: TGTGCCAGCAGCTTCGGGGGGCTGTACACTGAAGCTTTCTTT.

This clone was counted between two and nine times. Compared with germline, one end of the junction differs, possibly owing to a read error. V usage is TRBV6-1 and J usage is TRBJ2-7, with D maybe TRBD2 (5 bases). The CDR3 is 13 amino acids. Germline V gives CDR1 MNHNS, CDR2 SASEGT. The CDR3 sequence is CASSEAEAAKRSF. The CDR3 nucleotides are TGTGCCAGCAGTGAAGCAGAAGCGGCTAAGCGCTCCTTC.

About this clone itself: A read error may account for a junction end that differs from germline. The rearrangement uses TRBV18 and TRBJ2-7; D unclear. CDR3 length: 13 amino acids. CDR1 is KGHSH, CDR2 LQKENI, per germline. The CDR3 here is CASSPHPMDEQYF. CDR3 bases: TGTGCCAGCTCCCCACACCCTATGGACGAGCAGTACTTC.

The chain recombines TRBV21-1 with TRBJ2-1; the table's D call, TRBD1, has no DNA check behind it. TRBV21-1 is classified as a pseudogene. CDR3 length: 17 amino acids. The CDR3: CASSKVGGDRESDEQFF. For the CDR3, the DNA is TGTGCCAGCAGCAAAGTGGGAGGGGACAGGGAAAGTGATGAGCAGTTCTTC.

The rearrangement links TRBV2 to TRBJ2-5, with D perhaps TRBD1 (6 bases). With 7 bases removed from V and 0 bases from J, the gap between germline ends came to 15 bases. The germline gives CDR1 SNHLY, CDR2 FYNNEI. The CDR3 sequence is 15 residues long. CDR3 sequence (DNA): TGTGCCAGCAAGATCCTCCAGGGGTACCAAGAGACCCAGTACTTC. It translates to CASKILQGYQETQYF.

The genes are TRBV18 and TRBJ2-7; D is perhaps TRBD1 (6 bases). The CDR3 covers 15 residues. V lost 4 bases and J lost 2, with 15 bases in between. Germline values: CDR1 KGHSH, CDR2 LQKENI. The CDR3: CASSLTGIRPYEQYF. CDR3 sequence (DNA): TGTGCCAGCTCACTTACAGGGATCCGTCCCTACGAGCAGTACTTC.

Worth noting for this clone: Its ends do not fully match the called genes, so a read error is possible. The chain combines TRBV7-9 with TRBJ1-2; a weak D match, TRBD1 (5 bases). The CDR3 spans 14 residues. The germline gives CDR1 SEHNR, CDR2 FQNEAQ (reference sequence). The DNA for the CDR3 is TGTTCCAGCAGCTTAGACGGGGGTAGCTATGGCTACACCTTC. Its protein is CSSSLDGGSYGYTF.

V gene TRBV5-1 combines with J gene TRBJ2-3; 7 nucleotides line up with TRBD2. With V trimmed by 4 bases and J by 1 base, 6 bases remained unmatched. Germline V gene lookup returns CDR1 SGHRS and CDR2 YFSETQ. The CDR3 extends over 15 amino acids. The CDR3 region is CASSLAGERTDTQYF. CDR3 coding DNA: TGCGCCAGCAGCCTCGCGGGAGAACGCACAGATACGCAGTATTTT.

The V call is TRBV2, the J call TRBJ1-4, with a possible D match to TRBD1 (5 bases). Germline loops: CDR1 SNHLY, CDR2 FYNNEI. V lost 5 bases to trimming and J lost 2 bases, with 15 bases between them. CDR3 length: 16 residues. CDR3 residues: CASSTPTEGTNEKLFF. DNA for the CDR3: TGTGCCAGCAGTACGCCCACGGAGGGGACTAATGAAAAACTGTTTTTT. The full variable domain, with the rest looked up from reference TRBV2 and TRBJ1-4, is EPEVTQTPSHQVTQMGQEVILRCVPISNHLYFYWYRQILGQKVEFLVSFYNNEISEKSEIFDDQFSVERPDGSNFTLKIRSTKLEDSAMYFCASSTPTEGTNEKLFFGSGTQLSVL.

This chain joins TRBV19 and TRBJ2-1; weak D call: TRBD2 (5 bases). The CDR3 has 15 residues. Trimming stripped 5 bases from V and 7 bases from J, with 18 bases between. Germline V gene lookup returns CDR1 LNHDA and CDR2 SQIVND (reference sequence). The CDR3 spells CASSLSGLDYNEQFF. The DNA of the CDR3 is TGTGCCAGTAGTTTGTCAGGACTCGACTATAATGAGCAGTTCTTC.